This T cell receptor (beta chain) was recorded in a study of blood T cell repertoires in COVID-19. Across the whole study: Some COVID-19 samples were acute and others convalescent; all came from the United States, Italy and Spain. In each case, the material was cDNA or gDNA derived from T cells, B-cell-depleted T cells, or PBMCs.

CDR3 length equals 14 residues. Germline assignment: CDR1 GTSNPN and CDR2 SVGIG (reference sequence). The J segment lost 5 bases and the V segment lost 5 bases, leaving 6 bases of the junction unmatched. In the original analysis: Estimated nucleated cell counts came from reference gene primer amplification. This table comes from immunoSEQ multiplex PCR, and its TCRdb copy is limited to in-frame clones, with some not included. V, J and clone size derive from that table, while D and trimming were established from the DNA sequence. Of roughly 70,000 clones detected, approximately 80% appear once; the ten largest clones hold roughly 5%.

The V gene is TRBV30, the J gene TRBJ2-2, with 9 bases that match TRBD2. The sequence derives from a woman of 80 years or more with active or convalescent COVID-19. Sequencing was carried out using peripheral blood. The CDR3, as DNA: TGTGCCTGGTTTAGCGGGAGCGCTACCGGGGAGCTGTTTTTT. This gives the protein CAWFSGSATGELFF.